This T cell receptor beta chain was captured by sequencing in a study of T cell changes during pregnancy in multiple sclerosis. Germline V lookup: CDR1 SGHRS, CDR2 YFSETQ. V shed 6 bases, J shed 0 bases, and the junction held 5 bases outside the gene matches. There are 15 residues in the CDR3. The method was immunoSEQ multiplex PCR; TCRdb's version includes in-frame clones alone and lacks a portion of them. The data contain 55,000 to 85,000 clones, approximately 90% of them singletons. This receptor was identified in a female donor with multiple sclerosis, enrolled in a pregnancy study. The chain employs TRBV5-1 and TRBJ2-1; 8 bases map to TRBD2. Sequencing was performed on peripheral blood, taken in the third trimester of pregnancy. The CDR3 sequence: CASKREPSSYNEQFF. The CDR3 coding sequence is TGCGCCAGCAAGCGGGAGCCAAGCTCCTACAATGAGCAGTTCTTC. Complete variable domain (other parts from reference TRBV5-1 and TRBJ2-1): KAGVTQTPRYLIKTRGQQVTLSCSPISGHRSVSWYQQTPGQGLQFLFEYFSETQRNKGNFPGRFSGRQFSNSRSEMNVSTLELGDSALYLCASKREPSSYNEQFFGPGTRLTVL.